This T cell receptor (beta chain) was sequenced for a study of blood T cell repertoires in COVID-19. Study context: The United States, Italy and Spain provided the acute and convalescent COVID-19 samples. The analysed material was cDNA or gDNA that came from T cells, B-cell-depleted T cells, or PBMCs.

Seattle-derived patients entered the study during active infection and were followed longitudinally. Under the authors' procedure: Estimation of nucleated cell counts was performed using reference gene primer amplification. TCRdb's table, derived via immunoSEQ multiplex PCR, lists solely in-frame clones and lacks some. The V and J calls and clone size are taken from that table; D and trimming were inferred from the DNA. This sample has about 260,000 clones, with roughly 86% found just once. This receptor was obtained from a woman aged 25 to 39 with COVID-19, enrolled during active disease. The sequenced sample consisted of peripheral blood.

CDR3 amino acids: CASSKTGDYGYTF. The CDR3, as DNA: TGCGCCAGCAGCAAGACAGGCGACTATGGCTACACCTTC. V is TRBV5-1 and J is TRBJ1-2; D may be TRBD1 (6 bases). V lost 4 bases and J lost 3, with 10 bases in between. The germline V gene has CDR1 SGHRS and CDR2 YFSETQ. The CDR3 loop spans 13 amino acids.